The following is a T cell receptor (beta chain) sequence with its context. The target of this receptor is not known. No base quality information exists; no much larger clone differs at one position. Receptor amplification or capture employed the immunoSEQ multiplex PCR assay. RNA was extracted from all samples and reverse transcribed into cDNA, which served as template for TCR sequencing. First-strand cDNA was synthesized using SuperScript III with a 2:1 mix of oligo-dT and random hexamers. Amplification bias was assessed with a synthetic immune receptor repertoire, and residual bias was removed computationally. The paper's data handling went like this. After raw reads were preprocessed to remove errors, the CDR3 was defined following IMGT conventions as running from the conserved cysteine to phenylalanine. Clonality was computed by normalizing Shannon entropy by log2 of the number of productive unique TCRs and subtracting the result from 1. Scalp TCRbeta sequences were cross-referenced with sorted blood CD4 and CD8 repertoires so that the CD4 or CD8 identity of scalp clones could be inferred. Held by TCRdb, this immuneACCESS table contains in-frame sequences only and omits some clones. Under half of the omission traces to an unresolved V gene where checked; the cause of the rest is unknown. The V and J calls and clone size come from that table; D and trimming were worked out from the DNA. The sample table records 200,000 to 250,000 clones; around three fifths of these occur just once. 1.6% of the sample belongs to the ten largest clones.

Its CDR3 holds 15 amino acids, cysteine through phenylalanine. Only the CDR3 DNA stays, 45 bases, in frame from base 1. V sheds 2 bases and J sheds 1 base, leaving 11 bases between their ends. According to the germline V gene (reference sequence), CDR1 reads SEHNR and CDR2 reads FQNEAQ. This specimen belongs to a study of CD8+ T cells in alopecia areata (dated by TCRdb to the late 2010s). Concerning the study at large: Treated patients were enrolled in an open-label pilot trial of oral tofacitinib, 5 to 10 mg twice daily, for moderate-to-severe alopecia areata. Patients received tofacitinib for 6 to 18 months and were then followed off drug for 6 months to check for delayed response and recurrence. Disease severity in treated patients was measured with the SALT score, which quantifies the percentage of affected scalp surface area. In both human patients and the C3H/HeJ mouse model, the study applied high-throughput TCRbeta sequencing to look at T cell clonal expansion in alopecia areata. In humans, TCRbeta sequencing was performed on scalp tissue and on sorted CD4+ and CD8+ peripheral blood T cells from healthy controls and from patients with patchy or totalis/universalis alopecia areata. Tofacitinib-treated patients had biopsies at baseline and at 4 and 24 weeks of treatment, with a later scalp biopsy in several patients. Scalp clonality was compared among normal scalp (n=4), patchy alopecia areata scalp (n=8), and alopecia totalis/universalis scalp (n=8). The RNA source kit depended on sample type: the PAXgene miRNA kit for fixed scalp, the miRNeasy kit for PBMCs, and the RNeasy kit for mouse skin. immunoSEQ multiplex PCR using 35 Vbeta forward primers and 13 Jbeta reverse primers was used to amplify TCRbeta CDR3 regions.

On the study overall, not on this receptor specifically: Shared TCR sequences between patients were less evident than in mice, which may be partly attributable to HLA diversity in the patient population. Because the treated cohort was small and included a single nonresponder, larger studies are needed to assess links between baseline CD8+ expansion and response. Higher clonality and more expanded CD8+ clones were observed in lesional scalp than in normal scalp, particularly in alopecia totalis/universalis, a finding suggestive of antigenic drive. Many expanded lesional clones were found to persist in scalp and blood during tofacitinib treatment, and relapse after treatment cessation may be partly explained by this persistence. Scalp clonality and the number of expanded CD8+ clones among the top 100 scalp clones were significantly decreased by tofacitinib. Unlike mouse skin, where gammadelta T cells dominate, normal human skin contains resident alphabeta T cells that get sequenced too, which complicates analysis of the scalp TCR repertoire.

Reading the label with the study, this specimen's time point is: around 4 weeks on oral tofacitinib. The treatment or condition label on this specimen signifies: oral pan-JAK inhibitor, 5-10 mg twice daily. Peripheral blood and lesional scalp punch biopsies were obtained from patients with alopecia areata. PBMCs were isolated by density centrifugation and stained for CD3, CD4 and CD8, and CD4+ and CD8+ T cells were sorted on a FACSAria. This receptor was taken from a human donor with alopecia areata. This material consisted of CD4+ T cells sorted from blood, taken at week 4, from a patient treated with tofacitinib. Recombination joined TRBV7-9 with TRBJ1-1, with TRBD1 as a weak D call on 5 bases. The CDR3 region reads CASSLLTGGNTEAFF. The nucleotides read TGTGCCAGCAGCTTATTGACCGGGGGGAACACTGAAGCTTTCTTT.